These 2 T cell receptor beta chains share one sample of origin, sequenced in a study of cytomegalovirus exposure and HLA in healthy donors. The PCR contained 60 Vbeta and 13 Jbeta primers. Produced via immunoSEQ multiplex PCR; TCRdb's table is partial and in-frame only. The sample contains 140,000 to 150,000 clones, 80% of which appear only once. Sequencing was performed on PBMCs. These receptors all stem from a man aged 40-55 years in good health and CMV-seronegative.

The V gene is TRBV18, the J gene TRBJ2-7, with D tentatively TRBD1 (6 bases). Trimming took off 2 bases at V and 0 bases at J, with 11 bases between the two ends. The CDR3 extends over 15 amino acids. Germline V lookup: CDR1 KGHSH, CDR2 LQKENI. For the CDR3, the DNA is TGTGCCAGCTCACCAAAGAACAGGGTCTCCTACGAGCAGTACTTC. This codes for CASSPKNRVSYEQYF. Variable domain in full (rest from reference TRBV18 and TRBJ2-7): NAGVMQNPRHLVRRRGQEARLRCSPMKGHSHVYWYRQLPEEGLKFMVYLQKENIIDESGMPKERFSAEFPKEGPSILRIQQVVRGDSAAYFCASSPKNRVSYEQYFGPGTRLTVT.

The chain uses TRBV10-1 and TRBJ2-3, with 10 bases that match TRBD2. Trimming took 3 bases from V and 3 from J; bases not matched to a gene: 0. CDR1 WNHNN and CDR2 SYGVQD come from the germline V gene (reference sequence). The length of the CDR3 is 14 residues. The CDR3 coding sequence is TGCGCCAGCAGTGAACTAGCGGGGACAGATACGCAGTATTTT. Encoded protein: CASSELAGTDTQYF.